This T cell receptor (beta chain) was retrieved from a study of cytomegalovirus exposure and HLA in healthy donors. Notes on this clone: The antigen remains unidentified.

PCR amplification relied on 60 Vbeta primers (plus 13 Jbeta primers). Measured with immunoSEQ multiplex PCR; TCRdb has only the in-frame clones, and not every one. The table records about 160,000 clones, roughly 85% of them present only once. Germline-derived CDR1 and CDR2 are LNHDA and SQIVND (reference sequence). The CDR3 consists of 14 residues. V dropped 3 bases and J dropped 5; count of bases not matched to a gene: 5. General study points: Reportedly, cytomegalovirus status was diagnosed with high sensitivity and specificity. Some V segments, TRBV6-2 and TRBV6-3 among them, were indistinguishable and were therefore excluded.

Sequenced: PBMCs. The chain recombines TRBV19 with TRBJ2-5, with 8 bases lining up with TRBD1. This clonotype was sampled from a woman between 25 and 40 years old in good health and CMV-seronegative. CDR3 region: CASSMDRVRETQYF. The CDR3 coding sequence is TGTGCCAGTAGTATGGACAGGGTCAGGGAGACCCAGTACTTC.